The T cell receptor (beta chain) described here comes from a study of T cell changes during pregnancy in multiple sclerosis. The CDR3 consists of 13 residues. CDR1 and CDR2 (germline): MNHEY, SVGAGI. V was shortened by 4 bases and J by 1 base, with 7 bases between the two germline ends. Some clones are missing from TCRdb's copy, which holds only in-frame ones; the method was immunoSEQ multiplex PCR. The table records 30,000 to 35,000 clones, 80% to 90% of them present only once. The specimen comprised CD8+ T cells from peripheral blood mononuclear cells, sampled in the first trimester of pregnancy. The chain carries TRBV6-5 and TRBJ1-1; D ambiguous. This clonotype was obtained from a female donor with multiple sclerosis, enrolled in a pregnancy study. In nucleotides, the CDR3 is TGTGCCAGCAGTTTCACACGGAACACTGAAGCTTTCTTT. This encodes CASSFTRNTEAFF.